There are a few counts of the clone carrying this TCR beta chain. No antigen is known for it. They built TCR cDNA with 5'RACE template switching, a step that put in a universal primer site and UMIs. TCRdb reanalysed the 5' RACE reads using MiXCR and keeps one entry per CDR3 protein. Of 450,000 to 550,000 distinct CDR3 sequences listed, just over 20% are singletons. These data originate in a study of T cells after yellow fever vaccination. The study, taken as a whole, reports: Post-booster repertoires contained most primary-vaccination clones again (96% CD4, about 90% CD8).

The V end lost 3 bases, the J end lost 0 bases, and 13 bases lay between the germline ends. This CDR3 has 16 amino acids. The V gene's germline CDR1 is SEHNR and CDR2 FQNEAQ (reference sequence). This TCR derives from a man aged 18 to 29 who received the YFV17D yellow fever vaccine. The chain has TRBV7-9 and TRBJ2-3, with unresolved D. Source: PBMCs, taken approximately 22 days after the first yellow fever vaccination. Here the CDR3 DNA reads TGTGCCAGCAGCTTTAGAGTGGGCCCGAGCACAGATACGCAGTATTTT. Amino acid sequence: CASSFRVGPSTDTQYF.